The 8 T cell receptor beta chains below were found in one sample sequenced in a study of identical twins. TCRdb independently ran MiXCR on the 5' RACE reads; one entry per CDR3 protein. The sample has 600,000 to 800,000 distinct CDR3 sequences; 21% are singletons. Another study also made use of these data, one on T cells expressing NK-cell markers.

Sequencing used PBMCs. These receptors were taken from a woman under 30 in good health.

This clonotype was observed many times. The chain is built from TRBV10-3 and TRBJ1-2; possible D gene TRBD1, 5 bases. The CDR3 totals 14 residues. Germline CDR1 reads ENHRY; CDR2 reads SYGVKD. Trimming left V 7 bases short and J 4 bases short, with 16 bases between. The CDR3: CAINSGTGFYGYTF. CDR3 nucleotide sequence: TGTGCCATCAACTCTGGAACAGGTTTCTATGGCTACACCTTC.

The V and J genes are TRBV6-1 and TRBJ1-5; D gene ambiguous. Trimming took 0 bases from V and 6 from J, leaving 3 bases between them. The CDR3 extends over 12 amino acids. Germline CDR1 and CDR2: MNHNS and SASEGT. CDR3 residues: CASSEAGQPQHF. CDR3 sequence (DNA): TGTGCCAGCAGTGAAGCTGGTCAGCCCCAGCATTTT.

The chain uses TRBV11-1 and TRBJ2-3; 11 positions match TRBD2. The junction had 9 bases not matched to a gene; V was cut back by 1 base and J by 0 bases. From germline, CDR1 is SGHAT and CDR2 FQDESV (reference sequence). This CDR3 region has 19 residues. As DNA, the CDR3 is TGTGCCAGCAGCTTAGTCGTACTAGCGGGGGCGGGAAGCACAGATACGCAGTATTTT. Translated, it gives CASSLVVLAGAGSTDTQYF.

This chain connects TRBV5-1 to TRBJ2-7, with 11 positions matching TRBD2. Germline CDR1 is SGHRS and CDR2 is YFSETQ. The CDR3 is made up of 15 amino acids. J lost 0 bases, V lost 6 bases, and 5 bases had no gene match. The CDR3 here is CASTTGLADSYEQYF. CDR3 nucleotide sequence: TGCGCCAGCACGACGGGACTAGCGGACTCCTACGAGCAGTACTTC.

This clonotype was picked up a small number of times. The J gene is TRBJ2-3, the V gene TRBV20-1; D not certain. Trimming removed 8 bases from V and 5 bases from J, with 17 bases in between. The CDR3 has 13 residues. The germline V gene encodes CDR1 DFQATT and CDR2 SNEGSKA (reference sequence). CDR3 bases: TGCAGTTCCTTTCGGGCCAGCCAAGATACGCAGTATTTT. Encoded protein: CSSFRASQDTQYF.

In this sample, this clonotype turned up once. The chain couples TRBV12-3 or TRBV12-4 to TRBJ1-3; D ambiguous. The CDR3 loop spans 15 amino acids. Trimming cost V 3 bases and J 0 bases, with 9 bases left between them. CDR3 DNA sequence: TGTGCCAGCAGTTTTCGGCTAGGCTCTGGAAACACCATATATTTT. Residues: CASSFRLGSGNTIYF.

The J gene is TRBJ2-7, the V gene TRBV6-1; 10 positions match TRBD2. The CDR3 is 16 residues long. The germline V gene has CDR1 MNHNS and CDR2 SASEGT. Trimming at V came to 5 bases and at J to 4 bases, leaving 11 bases not matched to a gene. The CDR3, as DNA: TGTGCCAGCAGTCCTCGTACTAGCGGGAATTCGTACGAGCAGTACTTC. The encoded protein is CASSPRTSGNSYEQYF.

The table lists this clonotype with a few counts. The V and J genes are TRBV7-9 and TRBJ2-7; TRBD1 matches 7 bases. CDR1 is SEHNR, CDR2 FQNEAQ, per germline (reference sequence). This CDR3 has 14 amino acids. J was trimmed by 2 bases and V by 4 bases; bases with no gene match: 5. This CDR3 reads CASSSKGQTYEQYF. Written as DNA, the CDR3 is TGTGCCAGCAGCTCCAAGGGACAGACCTACGAGCAGTACTTC.